The next 29 T cell receptor beta chains were all read from a single sample in a study of PD-L1 blockade in urothelial cancer. Repertoires were generated with immunoSEQ multiplex PCR, while TCRdb's copy carries only in-frame clones and drops some. The table shows under 90,000 clones, with 90% to 95% occurring only once. This specimen consisted of PBMCs, obtained around atezolizumab (anti-PD-L1) treatment. The receptors come from a man in his sixties with urothelial cancer.

In DNA, the CDR3 is TGTGCCAGCAGCCAAACACCGGCGGGGTCTGGAAACACCATATATTTT. Protein: CASSQTPAGSGNTIYF. V is TRBV7-6 and J is TRBJ1-3, with D uncertain. Deletions cut 5 bases from V and 1 base from J, with 15 bases between. This CDR3 contains 16 residues. CDR1 is SGHVS, CDR2 FNYEAQ, per germline.

This chain uses TRBV25-1 with TRBJ1-1; TRBD1 matches at 10 bases. Germline V CDR1 and CDR2: MGHDK, SYGVNS. V lost 5 bases and J lost 5; bases outside the gene matches: 8. This CDR3 comprises 15 residues. This CDR3 reads CASSPRQGALTEAFF. In DNA form, the CDR3 reads TGTGCCAGCAGTCCACGACAGGGGGCTCTTACTGAAGCTTTCTTT.

This chain joins TRBV30 and TRBJ2-5, with D perhaps TRBD2 (5 bases). Trimming cost V 0 bases and J 10 bases, with 21 bases left between them. The CDR3 has 15 amino acids. CDR1 is GTSNPN and CDR2 is SVGIG in the germline V gene (reference sequence). The CDR3 reads CAWSVQPAVVPRQYF. In DNA, the CDR3 is TGTGCCTGGAGTGTACAACCAGCGGTTGTCCCCCGCCAGTACTTC.

In its sample, this clone was seen once. One junction end does not reproduce the germline sequence, and a read error may be involved. The chain links TRBV28 to TRBJ2-7; no definite D call. Germline CDR1 reads MDHEN; CDR2 reads SYDVKM. The CDR3 is made up of 9 amino acids. Written as DNA, the CDR3 is TGTGCCAGCAGTCCCCCCCCGGACTTC. Its protein product is CASSPPPDF.

This clone occurred once. The chain links TRBV30 to TRBJ2-7, with D perhaps matching TRBD1 (6 bases). Germline lookup yields CDR1 GTSNPN and CDR2 SVGIG (reference sequence). The V end lost 6 bases, the J end lost 0 bases, and 9 bases lay between the germline ends. The CDR3 is 12 amino acids. The CDR3 region has the DNA TGTGCCTGTATGGACAGCTCCTACGAGCAGTACTTC. Translating gives CACMDSSYEQYF.

The gene calls are TRBV7-9 and TRBJ1-2; no clear D gene. The CDR3 has 17 residues. The V end was cut by 5 bases, the J end by 5 bases, with 24 bases between. The germline V gene has CDR1 SEHNR and CDR2 FQNEAQ (reference sequence). CDR3 protein: CASSPSIVTIRKYGYTF. CDR3 DNA: TGTGCCAGCAGCCCAAGTATAGTAACCATCAGGAAGTATGGCTACACCTTC.

The rearrangement uses TRBV6-5 and TRBJ1-2, with 9 bases lining up with TRBD1. The CDR3 length is 15 residues. Trimming removed 2 bases from V and 3 bases from J; junction bases left unmatched: 4. Germline V gives CDR1 MNHEY, CDR2 SVGAGI. CDR3 nucleotides: TGTGCCAGCAGTTACGATGGACAGGGGTACTATGGCTACACCTTC. It specifies CASSYDGQGYYGYTF.

The genes are TRBV9 and TRBJ2-3; 11 bases match TRBD2. The V gene end was trimmed by 3 bases and the J gene end by 2 bases; junction bases not matched to a gene: 2. CDR1 and CDR2 from the germline V gene are SGDLS and YYNGEE. The CDR3 covers 15 residues. The chain's CDR3 is CASSATSGVTDTQYF. In DNA, the CDR3 is TGTGCCAGCAGCGCGACTAGCGGGGTCACAGATACGCAGTATTTT.

V gene TRBV6-5 combines with J gene TRBJ2-5, with 7 bases matching TRBD1. V was clipped by 0 bases and J by 4 bases; unmatched bases: 5. Germline lookup yields CDR1 MNHEY and CDR2 SVGAGI. The CDR3 is 15 residues long. CDR3 sequence reads: CASSYSKGAGETQYF. The CDR3 DNA is TGTGCCAGCAGTTACTCGAAGGGGGCGGGAGAGACCCAGTACTTC.

The gene calls are TRBV6-1 and TRBJ2-5; TRBD1 is a possible D gene (5 bases). Germline assignment: CDR1 MNHNS and CDR2 SASEGT. V gave up 7 bases and J gave up 1 base, with 10 bases separating them. This CDR3 spans 13 amino acids. In DNA, the CDR3 is TGTGCCAGCATGGTGACAGTCCAAGAGACCCAGTACTTC. Its protein product is CASMVTVQETQYF.

The table lists this clone with a few counts. The rearrangement joins TRBV6-5 to TRBJ1-5, with D perhaps matching TRBD1 (6 bases). This CDR3 spans 14 amino acids. Per the germline V gene, CDR1 is MNHEY and CDR2 is SVGAGI. The ends were cut back, 0 bases at V and 5 bases at J, with 8 bases in the middle. As DNA, the CDR3 is TGTGCCAGCAGTTACTCCAGGGGAGATCAGCCCCAGCATTTT. Translating it yields CASSYSRGDQPQHF.

The chain has TRBV30 and TRBJ2-5; perhaps TRBD2 as D (6 bases). With 4 bases removed from V and 4 bases from J, the gap between germline ends came to 22 bases. Germline CDR1 GTSNPN, CDR2 SVGIG (reference sequence). CDR3 length equals 16 residues. Here the CDR3 DNA reads TGTGCCTGGACCGCAAGGGGACGGGGGTTATCAGAGACCCAGTACTTC. Encoded protein: CAWTARGRGLSETQYF.

The rearrangement links TRBV7-2 to TRBJ2-5, with unresolved D. Germline V gene data show CDR1 as SGHTA and CDR2 as FQGNSA. CDR3 length: 14 residues. V gave up 1 base and J gave up 1 base, with 7 bases separating them. This CDR3 reads CASSLGVSQETQYF. DNA of the CDR3: TGTGCCAGCAGCTTAGGAGTAAGCCAAGAGACCCAGTACTTC. The full variable domain, completed using reference TRBV7-2 and TRBJ2-5, is GAGVSQSPSNKVTEKGKDVELRCDPISGHTALYWYRQSLGQGLEFLIYFQGNSAPDKSGLPSDRFSAERTGGSVSTLTIQRTQQEDSAVYLCASSLGVSQETQYFGPGTRLLVL.

V is TRBV7-9 and J is TRBJ2-7; D is unclear. Trimming removed 5 bases at V and 2 bases at J, with 4 bases between. The CDR3 is 11 amino acids. Germline V gives CDR1 SEHNR, CDR2 FQNEAQ (reference sequence). The CDR3 here is CASSLTYEQYF. The CDR3 DNA sequence: TGTGCCAGCAGCCTTACCTACGAGCAGTACTTC.

This clone was seen a single time. This chain links TRBV30 with TRBJ1-2, with 8 bases identical to TRBD1. The V gene's germline CDR1 is GTSNPN and CDR2 SVGIG (reference sequence). The CDR3 spans 14 residues. V lost 4 bases and J lost 2; bases outside the gene matches: 6. This CDR3 is CAWNQGANNYGYTF. As DNA, the CDR3 is TGTGCCTGGAACCAGGGGGCGAACAACTATGGCTACACCTTC.

This chain links TRBV2 with TRBJ1-6; D unresolved. V was trimmed by 3 bases and J by 5 bases, leaving 11 bases between them. This CDR3 is 15 amino acids long. Germline CDR1 reads SNHLY; CDR2 reads FYNNEI. The CDR3 spells CASSEESMNNSPLHF. The CDR3 DNA is TGTGCCAGCAGTGAGGAGTCTATGAATAATTCACCCCTCCACTTT.

V and J are TRBV5-8 and TRBJ1-6; 7 bases align to TRBD1. Germline values: CDR1 SGHTS, CDR2 YDEGEE. V shed 6 bases and J 7 bases; nucleotides not matched to a gene: 7. The CDR3 spans 14 residues. Here the CDR3 reads CASTKGQRNSPLHF. CDR3 nucleotides: TGTGCCAGCACCAAGGGACAGAGAAATTCACCCCTCCACTTT.

The chain links TRBV5-1 to TRBJ2-3; TRBD1 matches at 7 bases. Germline V gene data show CDR1 as SGHRS and CDR2 as YFSETQ. J was trimmed by 1 base and V by 2 bases; bases with no gene match: 7. The CDR3 runs to 16 residues. CDR3 in DNA: TGCGCCAGCAGCTTTTTCGAGGGGGCGGGCACAGATACGCAGTATTTT. Translated, it gives CASSFFEGAGTDTQYF.

This clone turned up a few times. The CDR3 nucleotides read TGCGCCAGCAGCCAAGAGTTCGGGACTAGCAAAACAGATACGCAGTATTTT. This sequence encodes CASSQEFGTSKTDTQYF. The gene calls are TRBV4-3 and TRBJ2-3, with 9 bases fitting TRBD2. The germline V gene encodes CDR1 LGHNA and CDR2 YSLEER. V shed 0 bases, J shed 3 bases, and the junction held 7 bases outside the gene matches. The CDR3 is 17 residues long.

The CDR3 is CASSLPTAYEQYF. The DNA for the CDR3 is TGTGCCAGCAGCCTCCCGACAGCCTACGAGCAGTACTTC. This chain joins TRBV21-1 and TRBJ2-7; TRBD1 was called by the table and not checked on the DNA. TRBV21-1 is assigned pseudogene status. The CDR3 has 13 amino acids.

The genes are TRBV19 and TRBJ2-1; 9 bases fit TRBD2. The V gene's germline CDR1 is LNHDA and CDR2 SQIVND (reference sequence). The CDR3 has 13 amino acids. The V and J ends lost 3 bases and 13 bases, in that order; junction bases with no gene match: 7. As DNA, the CDR3 is TGTGCCAGTAGTATCGTCCTAGCGGGATCTCAGTTCTTC. Protein product: CASSIVLAGSQFF.

The genes are TRBV27 and TRBJ2-5, with D possibly matching TRBD2 (5 bases). Trimming took off 5 bases at V and 5 bases at J, with 18 bases between the two ends. The V gene's germline CDR1 is MNHEY and CDR2 SMNVEV (reference sequence). The length of the CDR3 is 15 residues. CDR3: CASSLKRGYSETQYF. Written as DNA, the CDR3 is TGTGCCAGCAGTCTAAAACGGGGTTACAGTGAGACCCAGTACTTC.

The V gene is TRBV7-9, the J gene TRBJ1-5; D remains unclear. Germline values: CDR1 SEHNR, CDR2 FQNEAQ (reference sequence). Trimming left V 4 bases short and J 1 base short, with 14 bases between. This CDR3 is 16 amino acids long. The CDR3 here is CASSSPDSRSNQPQHF. The CDR3 DNA follows: TGTGCCAGCAGCTCCCCGGACTCGAGGAGCAATCAGCCCCAGCATTTT.

The rearrangement uses TRBV5-8 and TRBJ2-7, with TRBD1 matching over 8 bases. V trimming: 5 bases; J trimming: 0 bases; junction bases outside the gene matches: 4. This CDR3 has 14 amino acids. Germline V gene data show CDR1 as SGHTS and CDR2 as YDEGEE. DNA of the CDR3: TGTGCCAGCAGAAGACAGGGGAGCTCCTACGAGCAGTACTTC. Amino acid sequence: CASRRQGSSYEQYF.

This chain links TRBV6-5 with TRBJ1-2; weak D call: TRBD1 (5 bases). V was clipped by 5 bases and J by 6 bases, with 13 bases between them. From germline, CDR1 is MNHEY and CDR2 SVGAGI. The CDR3 spans 13 residues. The CDR3 DNA is TGTGCCAGCAGTCACGGAGGAGGGGATGGCTACACCTTC. This gives the protein CASSHGGGDGYTF.

The chain combines TRBV7-2 with TRBJ2-3; D is ambiguous. The CDR3 has 15 amino acids. Trimming took 2 bases from V and 8 from J, leaving 17 bases between them. CDR1 is SGHTA and CDR2 is FQGNSA in the germline V gene. The CDR3 is CASSLTGGVSGTQYF. The CDR3 coding sequence is TGTGCCAGCAGCTTAACTGGTGGAGTCTCGGGTACGCAGTATTTT. The full variable domain, completed using reference TRBV7-2 and TRBJ2-3, is GAGVSQSPSNKVTEKGKDVELRCDPISGHTALYWYRQSLGQGLEFLIYFQGNSAPDKSGLPSDRFSAERTGGSVSTLTIQRTQQEDSAVYLCASSLTGGVSGTQYFGPGTRLTVL.

The V gene is TRBV7-2, the J gene TRBJ2-1; 11 bases fit TRBD2. J was trimmed by 10 bases and V by 4 bases; bases with no gene match: 18. There are 18 residues in the CDR3. Germline loops: CDR1 SGHTA, CDR2 FQGNSA. The CDR3 region is CASSSKGNLAGGSVEQFF. The CDR3 region has the DNA TGTGCCAGCAGCTCGAAGGGCAACTTAGCGGGGGGGTCCGTAGAGCAGTTCTTC.

V gene TRBV5-8 combines with J gene TRBJ2-5, with a weak D call TRBD1 (7 bases). Germline V lookup: CDR1 SGHTS, CDR2 YDEGEE. The V and J ends lost 3 bases and 5 bases respectively, with 14 bases between them. The CDR3 loop spans 14 amino acids. The CDR3 DNA is TGTGCCAGCAGCTACTTGACAGGGAGGGAGACCCAGTACTTC. It specifies CASSYLTGRETQYF. The variable domain in full, with the rest retrieved from reference TRBV5-8 and TRBJ2-5, is EAGVTQSPTHLIKTRGQQATLRCSPISGHTSVYWYQQALGLGLQFLLWYDEGEERNRGNFPPRFSGRQFPNYSSELNVNALELEDSALYLCASSYLTGRETQYFGPGTRLLVL.

This rearrangement joins TRBV6-6 to TRBJ2-7, with 9 positions matching TRBD1. The germline CDR1 and CDR2 sequences are MNHNY and SVGAGI (reference sequence). The CDR3 loop spans 16 amino acids. V shed 2 bases, J shed 4 bases, and the junction held 9 bases outside the gene matches. The CDR3 loop is CASSYPPGQGQYEQYF. In DNA form, the CDR3 reads TGTGCCAGCAGTTACCCCCCGGGACAGGGTCAATACGAGCAGTACTTC.